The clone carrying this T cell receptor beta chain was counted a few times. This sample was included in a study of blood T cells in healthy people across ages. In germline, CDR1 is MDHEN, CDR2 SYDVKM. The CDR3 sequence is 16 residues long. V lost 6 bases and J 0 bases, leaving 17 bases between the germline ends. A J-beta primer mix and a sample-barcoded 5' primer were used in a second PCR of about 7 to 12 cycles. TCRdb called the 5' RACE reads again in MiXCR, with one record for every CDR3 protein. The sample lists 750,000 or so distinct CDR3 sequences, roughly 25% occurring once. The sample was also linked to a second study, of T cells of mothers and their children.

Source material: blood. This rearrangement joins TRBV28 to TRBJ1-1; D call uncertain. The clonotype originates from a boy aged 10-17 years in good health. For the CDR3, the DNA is TGTGCCAGCAGATTGCCCCCCTGGAAGCTGAACACTGAAGCTTTCTTT. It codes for CASRLPPWKLNTEAFF.